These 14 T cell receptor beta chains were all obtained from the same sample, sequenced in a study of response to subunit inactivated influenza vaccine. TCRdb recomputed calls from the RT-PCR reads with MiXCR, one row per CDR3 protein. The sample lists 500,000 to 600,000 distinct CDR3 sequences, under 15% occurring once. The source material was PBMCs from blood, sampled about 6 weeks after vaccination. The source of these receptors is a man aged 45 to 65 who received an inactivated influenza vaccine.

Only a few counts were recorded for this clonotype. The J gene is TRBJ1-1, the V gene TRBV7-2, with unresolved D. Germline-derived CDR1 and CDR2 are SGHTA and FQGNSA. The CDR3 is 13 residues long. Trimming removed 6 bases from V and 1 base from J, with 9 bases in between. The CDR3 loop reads CASRTKGNTEAFF. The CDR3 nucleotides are TGTGCCAGCAGGACAAAGGGGAACACTGAAGCTTTCTTT.

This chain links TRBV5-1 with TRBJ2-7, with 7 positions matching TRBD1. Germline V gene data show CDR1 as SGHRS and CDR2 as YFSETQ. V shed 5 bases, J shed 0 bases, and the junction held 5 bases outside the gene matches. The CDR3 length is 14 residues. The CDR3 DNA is TGCGCCAGCAGGGGACAGACCCTCTCCTACGAGCAGTACTTC. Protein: CASRGQTLSYEQYF.

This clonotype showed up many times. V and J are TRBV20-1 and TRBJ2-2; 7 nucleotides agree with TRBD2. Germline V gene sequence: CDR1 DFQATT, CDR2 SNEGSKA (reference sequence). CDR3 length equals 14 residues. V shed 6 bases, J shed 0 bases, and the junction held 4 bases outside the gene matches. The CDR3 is CSASGLANTGELFF. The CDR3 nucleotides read TGCAGTGCCAGTGGACTAGCGAACACCGGGGAGCTGTTTTTT.

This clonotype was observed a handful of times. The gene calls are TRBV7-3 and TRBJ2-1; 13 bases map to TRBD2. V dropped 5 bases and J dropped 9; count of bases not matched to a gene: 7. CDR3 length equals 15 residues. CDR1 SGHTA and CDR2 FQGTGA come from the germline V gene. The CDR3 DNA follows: TGTGCCAGCAGCCACGGACTAGCGGGAGATTCTGAGCAGTTCTTC. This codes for CASSHGLAGDSEQFF.

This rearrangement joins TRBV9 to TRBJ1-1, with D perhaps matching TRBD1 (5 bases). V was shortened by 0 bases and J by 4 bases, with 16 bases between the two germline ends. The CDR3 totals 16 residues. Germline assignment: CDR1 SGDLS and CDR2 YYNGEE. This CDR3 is CASSVATGTVSTEAFF. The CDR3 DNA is TGTGCCAGCAGCGTAGCTACGGGGACGGTGAGCACTGAAGCTTTCTTT.

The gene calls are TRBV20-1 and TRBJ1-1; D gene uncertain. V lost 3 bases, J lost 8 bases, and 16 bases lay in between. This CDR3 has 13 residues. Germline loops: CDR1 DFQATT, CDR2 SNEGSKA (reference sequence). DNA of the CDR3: TGCAGTGCTAGGAGATTGATGGTCGGAGAAGCTTTCTTT. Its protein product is CSARRLMVGEAFF.

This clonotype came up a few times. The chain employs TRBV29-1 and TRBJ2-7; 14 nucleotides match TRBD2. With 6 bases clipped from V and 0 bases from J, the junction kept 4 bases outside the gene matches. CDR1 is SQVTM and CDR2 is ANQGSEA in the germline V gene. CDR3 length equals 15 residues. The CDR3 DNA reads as TGCAGCGTACGGACTAGCGGGAGGAGCTCCTACGAGCAGTACTTC. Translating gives CSVRTSGRSSYEQYF.

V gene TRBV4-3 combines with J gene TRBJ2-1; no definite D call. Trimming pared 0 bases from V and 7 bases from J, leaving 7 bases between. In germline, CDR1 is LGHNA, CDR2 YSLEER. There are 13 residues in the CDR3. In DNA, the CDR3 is TGCGCCAGCAGCCAAGAGAGTGCAAATGAGCAGTTCTTC. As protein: CASSQESANEQFF.

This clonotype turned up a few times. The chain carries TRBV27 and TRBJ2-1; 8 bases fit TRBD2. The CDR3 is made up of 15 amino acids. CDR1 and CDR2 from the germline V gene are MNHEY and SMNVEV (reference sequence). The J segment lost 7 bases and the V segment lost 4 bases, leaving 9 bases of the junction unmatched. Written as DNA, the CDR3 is TGTGCCAGCAGTTATACCGGGACTAGTGATAATGAGCAGTTCTTC. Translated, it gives CASSYTGTSDNEQFF.

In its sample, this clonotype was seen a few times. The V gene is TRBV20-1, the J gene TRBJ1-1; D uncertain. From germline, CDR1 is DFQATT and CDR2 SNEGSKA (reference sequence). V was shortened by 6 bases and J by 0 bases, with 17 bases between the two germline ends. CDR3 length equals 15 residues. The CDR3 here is CSADWARTLNTEAFF. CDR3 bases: TGCAGTGCGGACTGGGCCCGGACCCTGAACACTGAAGCTTTCTTT.

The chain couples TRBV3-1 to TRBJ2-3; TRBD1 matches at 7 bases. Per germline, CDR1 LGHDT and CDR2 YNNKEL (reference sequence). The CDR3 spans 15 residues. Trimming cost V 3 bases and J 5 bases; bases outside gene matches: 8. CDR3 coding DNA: TGTGCCAGCAGCCACAGGGGGAAGAGGAAAGATACGCAGTATTTT. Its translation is CASSHRGKRKDTQYF.

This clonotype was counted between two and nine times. The CDR3: CASSKGLTGGLRTEAFF. In DNA form, the CDR3 reads TGTGCCAGCAGCAAAGGTTTGACAGGGGGCCTGCGGACTGAAGCTTTCTTT. The chain couples TRBV21-1 to TRBJ1-1; the D call TRBD1 from the table was never checked on the DNA. TRBV21-1 is marked as a pseudogene. The CDR3 is 17 residues long.

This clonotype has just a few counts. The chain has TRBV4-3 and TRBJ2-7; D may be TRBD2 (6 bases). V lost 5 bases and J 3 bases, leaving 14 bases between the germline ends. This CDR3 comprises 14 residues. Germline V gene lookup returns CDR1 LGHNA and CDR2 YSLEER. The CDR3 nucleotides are TGCGCCAGCAGCACCTGGACGGGAGACTACGAGCAGTACTTC. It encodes CASSTWTGDYEQYF.

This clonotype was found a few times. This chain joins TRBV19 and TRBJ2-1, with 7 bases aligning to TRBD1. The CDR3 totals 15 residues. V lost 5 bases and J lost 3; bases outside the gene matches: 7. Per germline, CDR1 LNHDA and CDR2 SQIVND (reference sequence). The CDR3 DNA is TGTGCCAGTAGTCCGACAGGGTCCATCTACAATGAGCAGTTCTTC. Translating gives CASSPTGSIYNEQFF.